This T cell receptor beta chain came from a study of blood T cell repertoires in COVID-19 (TCRdb year 2020). The study in broad terms: Samples covering the acute and convalescent phases of COVID-19 were provided by collaborators in the United States, Italy and Spain. The repertoires were released in a freely available public database meant as a resource for research on the immune response to SARS-CoV-2. Where HLA class I and class II types were available, the types were taken from metadata supplied by the sample provider, not from assay-based typing. Subjects who had been exposed to COVID-19, were actively infected with it, or had recovered from it provided the deeply sampled blood TCRbeta repertoires that made up the dataset. The prospective study material was composed of cDNA or gDNA derived from T cells, B-cell-depleted T cells, or PBMCs. Samples came from the ongoing ImmuneRACE study (first 160 participants) plus 1,254 subjects from 6 global collaborators. Nearly every sample came with metadata listing a de-identified subject ID, COVID-19 status, age in years and sex.

The immunoSEQ Assay, a bias-controlled multiplex PCR, was used to amplify TCRbeta CDR3 regions from genomic DNA. Per the source publication's procedure: Nucleated cell counts per sample were estimated from amplification of reference gene primers within the assay. To quantify the absolute abundance of each unique TCRbeta CDR3 rearrangement, sequence reads were collapsed and filtered. For each sample, productive Simpson clonality was calculated by taking the square root of Simpson's diversity index across productive rearrangements. The immuneACCESS repertoire file appears here via TCRdb, limited to in-frame rearrangements. These files lack a portion of the clones; in checked studies, under half of the deficit traces to unresolved V genes, and the cause of the others is not known. Clonal size and the V and J genes are those of that table, whereas D and trimming came from the DNA. The sample includes under 250,000 clones, with around 82% observed a single time. About 4.3% of the sample is in the top ten clones.

CDR3 length: 14 amino acids, cysteine to phenylalanine. Only the CDR3 DNA is retained, 42 bases long and in frame from the first base. CDR1 and CDR2, per the germline V gene, are KGHSH and LQKENI. Unmatched junction bases come to 3, with V trimmed by 4 bases and J by 1 base. Concerning this clone itself: Its antigen is not yet known. No base qualities exist here, and no much larger clone lies one base off it.

The full study reports these points: Clinical and demographic metadata were provided uncurated, with the amount varying by source and participant.

Participants in the prospective study were enrolled through a virtual design, were aged about 18 to 90 years, and lived in about two dozen United States geographic areas. Cohort assignment in the prospective study relied on participant-reported clinical history from a screening survey and a study questionnaire. In the prospective study, whole blood, serum and a nasopharyngeal or oropharyngeal swab were collected from each participant by mobile phlebotomists. Over an approximately 2-month period, participants in the prospective study had the option of providing additional blood draws and questionnaires. Blood samples from the prospective study were shipped frozen or at room temperature prior to DNA extraction.

The TCR originated in a man in his thirties or forties with acute COVID-19. The receptor chain draws on TRBV18 and TRBJ1-2; 7 junctional bases match TRBD1. Sequencing used PBMCs or T cells enriched from blood (not recorded which). The sequenced DNA is TGTGCCAGCTCACGTGGGACAGATAACTATGGCTACACCTTC. It codes for CASSRGTDNYGYTF. Beyond the CDR3, the reference TRBV18 and TRBJ1-2 genes provide the residues; the full variable domain reads: NAGVMQNPRHLVRRRGQEARLRCSPMKGHSHVYWYRQLPEEGLKFMVYLQKENIIDESGMPKERFSAEFPKEGPSILRIQQVVRGDSAAYFCASSRGTDNYGYTFGSGTRLTVV.